Here is one T cell receptor beta chain with its context. The antigen remains unidentified. This record comes from a study of identical twins. Study-level points and caveats: Models underestimated how often monozygotic twins shared out-of-frame TCR alpha. Twin pairs had excess sharing that was weaker in beta out-of-frame sequences. Cord blood beta clonotypes that were abundant carried fewer insertions, and memory repertoires showed no such trend.

The V and J ends lost 4 bases and 5 bases, in that order; junction bases with no gene match: 8. Per germline, CDR1 SGHTS and CDR2 YDEGEE. This CDR3 comprises 14 residues. TCRdb passed the 5' RACE reads through MiXCR, listing each CDR3 protein once. The profile shows about 280,000 distinct CDR3 sequences, under 9.5% of them singletons. Separately, the same data were catalogued under a study of yellow fever vaccine responses in identical twins. Per that paper: Twins reportedly mounted vaccine T cell responses that seemed partly convergent, partly personalized.

This TCR derives from a woman under 30 in good health. This chain connects TRBV5-8 to TRBJ1-1, with TRBD1 identical over 7 bases. The source material was memory (CD45RO+) T cells sorted from blood. In nucleotides, the CDR3 is TGTGCCAGCAGCGCCCTACAGGGGAGAACTGAAGCTTTCTTT. Its protein product is CASSALQGRTEAFF.